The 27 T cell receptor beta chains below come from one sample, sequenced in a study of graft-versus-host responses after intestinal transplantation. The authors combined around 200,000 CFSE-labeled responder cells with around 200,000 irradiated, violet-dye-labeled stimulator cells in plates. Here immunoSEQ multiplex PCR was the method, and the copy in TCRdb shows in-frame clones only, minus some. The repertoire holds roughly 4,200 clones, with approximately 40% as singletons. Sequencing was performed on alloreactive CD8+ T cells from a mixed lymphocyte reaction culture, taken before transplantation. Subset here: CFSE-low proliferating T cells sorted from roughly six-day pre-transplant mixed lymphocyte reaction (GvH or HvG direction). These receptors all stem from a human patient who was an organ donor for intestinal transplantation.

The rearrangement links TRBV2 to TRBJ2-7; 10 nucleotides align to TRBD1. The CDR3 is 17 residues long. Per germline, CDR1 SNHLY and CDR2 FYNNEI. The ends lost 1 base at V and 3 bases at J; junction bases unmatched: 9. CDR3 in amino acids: CASSEVFWDRGLYEQYF. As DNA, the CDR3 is TGTGCCAGCAGTGAAGTGTTTTGGGACAGGGGTCTCTACGAGCAGTACTTC.

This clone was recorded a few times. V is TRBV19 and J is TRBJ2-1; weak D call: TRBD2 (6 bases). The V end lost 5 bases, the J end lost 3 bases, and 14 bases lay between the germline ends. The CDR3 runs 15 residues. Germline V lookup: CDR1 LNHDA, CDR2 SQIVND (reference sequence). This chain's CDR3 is CASSLMSGVYNEQFF. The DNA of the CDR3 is TGTGCCAGTAGTTTAATGTCGGGAGTCTACAATGAGCAGTTCTTC.

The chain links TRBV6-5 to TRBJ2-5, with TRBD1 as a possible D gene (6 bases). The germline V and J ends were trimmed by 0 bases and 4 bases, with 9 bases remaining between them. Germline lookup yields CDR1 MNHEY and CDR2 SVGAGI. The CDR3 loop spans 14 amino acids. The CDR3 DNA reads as TGTGCCAGCAGTTACTCGGGGGCCATAGAGACCCAGTACTTC. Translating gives CASSYSGAIETQYF.

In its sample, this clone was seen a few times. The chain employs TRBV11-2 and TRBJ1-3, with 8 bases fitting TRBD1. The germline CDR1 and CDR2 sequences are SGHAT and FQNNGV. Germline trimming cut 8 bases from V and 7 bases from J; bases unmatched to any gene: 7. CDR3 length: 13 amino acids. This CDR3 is CASYGDRRNTIYF. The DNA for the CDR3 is TGTGCCAGCTACGGGGACAGGAGGAACACCATATATTTT.

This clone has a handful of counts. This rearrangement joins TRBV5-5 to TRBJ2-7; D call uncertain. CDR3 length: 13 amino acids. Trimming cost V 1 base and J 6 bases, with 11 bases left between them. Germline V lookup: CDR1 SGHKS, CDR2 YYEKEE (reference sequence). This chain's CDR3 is CASSLNGAGEQYF. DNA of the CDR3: TGTGCCAGCAGCTTGAATGGCGCAGGCGAGCAGTACTTC.

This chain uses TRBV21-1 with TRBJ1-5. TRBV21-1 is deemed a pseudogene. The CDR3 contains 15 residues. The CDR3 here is CASSKEGGTNQPQHF. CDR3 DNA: TGTGCCAGCAGCAAGGAGGGGGGGACGAATCAGCCCCAGCATTTT.

The chain's CDR3 is CAWSGTESSYEQYF. In DNA form, the CDR3 reads TGTGCCTGGAGTGGGACAGAAAGCTCCTACGAGCAGTACTTC. This chain uses TRBV30 with TRBJ2-7; D possibly corresponds to TRBD1 (6 bases). CDR1 and CDR2 (germline): GTSNPN, SVGIG (reference sequence). Trimming removed 1 base from V and 0 bases from J, with 10 bases in between. The CDR3 sequence is 14 residues long.

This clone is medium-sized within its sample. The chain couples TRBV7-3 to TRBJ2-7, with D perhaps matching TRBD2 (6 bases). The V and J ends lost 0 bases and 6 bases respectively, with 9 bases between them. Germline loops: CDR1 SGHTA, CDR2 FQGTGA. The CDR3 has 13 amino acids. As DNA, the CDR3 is TGTGCCAGCAGCTTAACCTTGGGAGGCGAGCAGTACTTC. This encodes CASSLTLGGEQYF.

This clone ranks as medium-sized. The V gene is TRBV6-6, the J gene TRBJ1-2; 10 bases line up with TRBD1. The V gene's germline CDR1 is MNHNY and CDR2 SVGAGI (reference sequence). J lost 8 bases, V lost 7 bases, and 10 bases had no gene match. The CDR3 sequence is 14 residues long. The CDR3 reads CASTDRQGARGYTF. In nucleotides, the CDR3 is TGTGCCAGCACCGACAGACAGGGGGCGCGCGGCTACACCTTC.

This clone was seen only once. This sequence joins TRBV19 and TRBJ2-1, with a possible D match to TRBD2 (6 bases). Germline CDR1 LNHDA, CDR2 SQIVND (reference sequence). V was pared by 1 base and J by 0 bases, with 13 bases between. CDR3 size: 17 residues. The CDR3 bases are TGTGCCAGTAGTATAGGTGGGGACTCTAGCTCCTACAATGAGCAGTTCTTC. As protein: CASSIGGDSSSYNEQFF.

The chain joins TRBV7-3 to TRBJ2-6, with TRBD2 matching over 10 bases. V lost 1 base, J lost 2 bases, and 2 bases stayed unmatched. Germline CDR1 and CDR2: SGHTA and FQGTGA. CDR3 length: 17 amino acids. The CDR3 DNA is TGTGCCAGCAGCTTAATAGCGGGAGGCCCTGGGGCCAACGTCCTGACTTTC. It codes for CASSLIAGGPGANVLTF.

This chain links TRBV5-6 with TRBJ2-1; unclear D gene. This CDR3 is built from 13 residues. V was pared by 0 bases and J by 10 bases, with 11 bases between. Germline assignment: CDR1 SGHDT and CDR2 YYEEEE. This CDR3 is CASSLANYLEQFF. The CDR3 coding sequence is TGTGCCAGCAGCTTGGCGAACTATCTGGAGCAGTTCTTC. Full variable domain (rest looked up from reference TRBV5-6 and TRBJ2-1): DAGVTQSPTHLIKTRGQQVTLRCSPKSGHDTVSWYQQALGQGPQFIFQYYEEEERQRGNFPDRFSGHQFPNYSSELNVNALLLGDSALYLCASSLANYLEQFFGPGTRLTVL.

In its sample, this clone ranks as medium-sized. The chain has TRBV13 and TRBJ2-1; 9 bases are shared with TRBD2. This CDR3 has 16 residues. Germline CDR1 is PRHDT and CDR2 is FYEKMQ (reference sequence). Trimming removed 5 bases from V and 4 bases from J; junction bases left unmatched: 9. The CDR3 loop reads CASSPSGRGGYNEQFF. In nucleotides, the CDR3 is TGTGCCAGCAGCCCCTCCGGGCGGGGGGGATACAATGAGCAGTTCTTC.

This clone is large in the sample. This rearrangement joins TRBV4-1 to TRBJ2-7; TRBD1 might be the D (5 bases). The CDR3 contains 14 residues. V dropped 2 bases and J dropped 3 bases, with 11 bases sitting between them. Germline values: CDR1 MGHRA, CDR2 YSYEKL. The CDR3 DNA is TGCGCCAGCAGCCAACAGGGAAACGGCTACGAGCAGTACTTC. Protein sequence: CASSQQGNGYEQYF.

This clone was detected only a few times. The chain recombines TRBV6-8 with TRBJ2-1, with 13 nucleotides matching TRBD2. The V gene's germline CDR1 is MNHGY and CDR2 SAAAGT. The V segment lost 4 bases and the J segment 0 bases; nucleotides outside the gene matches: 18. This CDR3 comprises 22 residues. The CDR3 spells CASSLHRHGLAGAKASYNEQFF. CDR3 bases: TGTGCCAGCAGTTTACACCGACACGGACTAGCGGGAGCCAAGGCCTCCTACAATGAGCAGTTCTTC.

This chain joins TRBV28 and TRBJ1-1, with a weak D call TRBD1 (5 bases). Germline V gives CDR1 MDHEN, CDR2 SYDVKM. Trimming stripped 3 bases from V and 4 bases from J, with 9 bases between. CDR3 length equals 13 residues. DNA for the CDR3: TGTGCCAGCAGTTTGGGGCAGGGCACTGAAGCTTTCTTT. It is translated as CASSLGQGTEAFF.

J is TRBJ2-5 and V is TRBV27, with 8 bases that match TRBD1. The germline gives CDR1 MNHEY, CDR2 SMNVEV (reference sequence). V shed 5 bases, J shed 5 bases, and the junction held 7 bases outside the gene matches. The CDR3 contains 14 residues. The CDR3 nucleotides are TGTGCCAGCAGTCGCAGGGGGCGCGGGGAGACCCAGTACTTC. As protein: CASSRRGRGETQYF.

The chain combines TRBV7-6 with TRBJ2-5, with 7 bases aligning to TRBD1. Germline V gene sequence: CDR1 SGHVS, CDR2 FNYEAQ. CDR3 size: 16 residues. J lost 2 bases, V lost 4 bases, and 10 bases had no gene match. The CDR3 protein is CASSSPLGTEQETQYF. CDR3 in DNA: TGTGCCAGCAGCTCTCCGCTTGGGACAGAACAAGAGACCCAGTACTTC.

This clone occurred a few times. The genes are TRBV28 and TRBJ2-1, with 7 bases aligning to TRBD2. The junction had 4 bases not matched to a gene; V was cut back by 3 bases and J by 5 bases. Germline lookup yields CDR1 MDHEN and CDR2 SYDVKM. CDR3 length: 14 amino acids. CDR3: CASSFEAGDNEQFF. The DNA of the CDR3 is TGTGCCAGCAGTTTCGAGGCGGGAGACAATGAGCAGTTCTTC.

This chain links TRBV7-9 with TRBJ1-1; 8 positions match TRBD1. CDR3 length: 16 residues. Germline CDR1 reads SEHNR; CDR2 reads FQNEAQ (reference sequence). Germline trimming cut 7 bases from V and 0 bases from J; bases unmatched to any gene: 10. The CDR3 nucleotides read TGTGCCAGCACCCTCCCGGACAGGGATTTGAACACTGAAGCTTTCTTT. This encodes CASTLPDRDLNTEAFF.

The CDR3 reads CASSLPGANEQYF. As DNA, the CDR3 is TGTGCCAGCAGCCTCCCAGGGGCCAACGAGCAGTACTTC. The rearrangement joins TRBV4-2 to TRBJ2-7, with a possible D match to TRBD1 (6 bases). This CDR3 is built from 13 residues. The ends were cut back, 4 bases at V and 5 bases at J, with 12 bases in the middle. Germline CDR1 and CDR2: LGHNA and YNFKEQ.

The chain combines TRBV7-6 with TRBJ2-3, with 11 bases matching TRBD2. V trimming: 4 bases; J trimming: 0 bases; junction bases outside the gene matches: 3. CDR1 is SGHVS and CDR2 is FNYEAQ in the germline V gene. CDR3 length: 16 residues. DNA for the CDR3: TGTGCCAGCAGCTGGACTAGCGGGTTAAGCACAGATACGCAGTATTTT. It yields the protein CASSWTSGLSTDTQYF.

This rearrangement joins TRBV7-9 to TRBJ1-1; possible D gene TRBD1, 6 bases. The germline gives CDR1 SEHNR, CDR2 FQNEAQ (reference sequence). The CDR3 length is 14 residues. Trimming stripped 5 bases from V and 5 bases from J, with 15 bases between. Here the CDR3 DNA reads TGTGCCAGCAGCCCACCCAGGGGAGGGACTGAAGCTTTCTTT. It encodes CASSPPRGGTEAFF. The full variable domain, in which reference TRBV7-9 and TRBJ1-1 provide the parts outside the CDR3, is DTGVSQNPRHKITKRGQNVTFRCDPISEHNRLYWYRQTLGQGPEFLTYFQNEAQLEKSRLLSDRFSAERPKGSFSTLEIQRTEQGDSAMYLCASSPPRGGTEAFFGQGTRLTVV.

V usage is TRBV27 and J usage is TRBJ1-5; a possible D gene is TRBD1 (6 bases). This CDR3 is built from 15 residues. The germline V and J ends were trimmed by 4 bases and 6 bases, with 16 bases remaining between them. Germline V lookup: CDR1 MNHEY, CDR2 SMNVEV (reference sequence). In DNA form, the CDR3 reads TGTGCCAGCAGTTCTAAACAGGGTCAGGGTCAGCCCCAGCATTTT. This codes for CASSSKQGQGQPQHF.

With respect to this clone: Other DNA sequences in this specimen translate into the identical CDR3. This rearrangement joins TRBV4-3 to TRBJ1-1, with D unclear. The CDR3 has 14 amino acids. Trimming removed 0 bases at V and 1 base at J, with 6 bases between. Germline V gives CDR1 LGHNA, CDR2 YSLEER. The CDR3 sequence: CASSQDRGNTEAFF. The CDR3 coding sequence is TGCGCCAGCAGCCAAGATCGGGGGAACACTGAAGCTTTCTTT.

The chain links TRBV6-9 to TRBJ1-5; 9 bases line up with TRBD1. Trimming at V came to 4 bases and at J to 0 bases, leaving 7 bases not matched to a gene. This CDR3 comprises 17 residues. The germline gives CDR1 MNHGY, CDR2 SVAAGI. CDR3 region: CASSFGDRDDSNQPQHF. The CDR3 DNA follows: TGTGCCAGCAGTTTTGGGGACAGGGATGATAGCAATCAGCCCCAGCATTTT.

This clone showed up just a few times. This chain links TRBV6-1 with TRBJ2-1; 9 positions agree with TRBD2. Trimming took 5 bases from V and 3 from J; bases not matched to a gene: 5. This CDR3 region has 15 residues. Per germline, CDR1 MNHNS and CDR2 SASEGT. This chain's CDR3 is CASSFSSGIYNEQFF. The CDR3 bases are TGTGCCAGCAGTTTTTCTAGCGGGATCTACAATGAGCAGTTCTTC.